The 32 T cell receptor beta chains presented below share a single source sample, sequenced in a study of radiation and T cells in renal cell carcinoma. Noted time point: blood 2 weeks post-SBRT. As to treatment: 15 Gy SBRT to primary tumor, nephrectomy 4 weeks later. Sequencing used immunoSEQ multiplex PCR; TCRdb keeps in-frame clones, though not all of them. The data contain some 130,000 clones, approximately 78% of them singletons. Sequences were derived from blood, sampled from a patient whose treatment included radiotherapy and nephrectomy. The receptors originated from a woman aged 55-75 years with renal cell carcinoma.

The gene calls are TRBV19 and TRBJ1-4; D ambiguous. V lost 3 bases and J lost 4, with 12 bases in between. Germline CDR1 is LNHDA and CDR2 is SQIVND (reference sequence). CDR3 length: 15 residues. The CDR3 nucleotides read TGTGCCAGTAGTATTAGTGGCAGACGTAATGAAAAACTGTTTTTT. Protein: CASSISGRRNEKLFF.

The chain couples TRBV10-3 to TRBJ1-1; D is unresolved. Germline loops: CDR1 ENHRY, CDR2 SYGVKD. This CDR3 has 13 amino acids. V was pared by 10 bases and J by 4 bases, with 16 bases between. The CDR3 protein is CATSSMLGTEAFF. CDR3 coding DNA: TGTGCCACCTCCTCTATGCTGGGCACTGAAGCTTTCTTT.

The rearrangement uses TRBV2 and TRBJ2-3; 9 bases match TRBD1. V was clipped by 5 bases and J by 2 bases; unmatched bases: 5. The germline CDR1 and CDR2 sequences are SNHLY and FYNNEI. The CDR3 extends over 15 amino acids. CDR3 DNA sequence: TGTGCCAGCAGTCCACAGGGGGCCCCCACAGATACGCAGTATTTT. It is translated as CASSPQGAPTDTQYF. The entire variable domain, with the rest obtained from reference TRBV2 and TRBJ2-3, is as follows: EPEVTQTPSHQVTQMGQEVILRCVPISNHLYFYWYRQILGQKVEFLVSFYNNEISEKSEIFDDQFSVERPDGSNFTLKIRSTKLEDSAMYFCASSPQGAPTDTQYFGPGTRLTVL.

The V and J genes are TRBV11-2 and TRBJ2-7; 7 bases agree with TRBD1. This CDR3 has 15 amino acids. The trim removed 7 bases at V and 0 bases at J, leaving 9 bases unmatched. Germline V gives CDR1 SGHAT, CDR2 FQNNGV. The CDR3 loop is CASTKGRGSSYEQYF. The CDR3 nucleotides read TGTGCCAGCACCAAGGGCAGGGGGAGCTCCTACGAGCAGTACTTC.

There are a few counts of this clone. The chain has TRBV19 and TRBJ2-7; no reliable D call. The CDR3 runs to 15 residues. V was clipped by 1 base and J by 0 bases, with 10 bases between them. The germline V gene encodes CDR1 LNHDA and CDR2 SQIVND (reference sequence). CDR3: CASSIAGRSSYEQYF. The CDR3 DNA is TGTGCCAGTAGTATAGCGGGTCGAAGCTCCTACGAGCAGTACTTC.

The genes are TRBV6-1 and TRBJ1-1; D not resolved. Trimming stripped 3 bases from V and 11 bases from J, with 10 bases between. In germline, CDR1 is MNHNS, CDR2 SASEGT. This CDR3 region has 11 residues. The CDR3 protein is CASSDLGGAFF. In DNA form, the CDR3 reads TGTGCCAGCAGTGACTTAGGAGGGGCTTTCTTT.

The chain recombines TRBV14 with TRBJ2-1, with TRBD2 matching over 9 bases. V trimming: 4 bases; J trimming: 2 bases; junction bases outside the gene matches: 9. CDR3 size: 17 residues. CDR1 is SGHDN and CDR2 is FVKESK in the germline V gene. The CDR3 DNA is TGTGCCAGCAGCCTAAGCGGCGGACTAGCGCCCTACAATGAGCAGTTCTTC. Translation: CASSLSGGLAPYNEQFF. Drawing the rest from reference TRBV14 and TRBJ2-1, the complete variable domain is EAGVTQFPSHSVIEKGQTVTLRCDPISGHDNLYWYRRVMGKEIKFLLHFVKESKQDESGMPNNRFLAERTGGTYSTLKVQPAELEDSGVYFCASSLSGGLAPYNEQFFGPGTRLTVL.

The gene calls are TRBV7-6 and TRBJ1-1; D remains unclear. The CDR3 length is 13 residues. Trimming removed 6 bases at V and 1 base at J, with 9 bases between. Germline CDR1 reads SGHVS; CDR2 reads FNYEAQ. This CDR3 is CASRPLGNTEAFF. The CDR3 nucleotides are TGTGCCAGCAGGCCTCTTGGGAACACTGAAGCTTTCTTT.

The gene calls are TRBV7-9 and TRBJ1-2; TRBD1 matches 8 bases. V dropped 4 bases and J dropped 0; count of bases not matched to a gene: 4. Germline-derived CDR1 and CDR2 are SEHNR and FQNEAQ (reference sequence). This CDR3 region has 15 residues. CDR3 nucleotide sequence: TGTGCCAGCAGCTCCGACAGGGGTTCTAACTATGGCTACACCTTC. The encoded protein is CASSSDRGSNYGYTF.

The chain joins TRBV9 to TRBJ2-7; TRBD2 matches at 7 bases. V lost 0 bases, J lost 1 base, and 4 bases stayed unmatched. CDR1 and CDR2 from the germline V gene are SGDLS and YYNGEE. The CDR3 sequence is 15 residues long. The DNA for the CDR3 is TGTGCCAGCAGCGTAGGGCCAGCGGGGTCCTACGAGCAGTACTTC. It translates to CASSVGPAGSYEQYF. The whole variable domain, remainder taken from reference TRBV9 and TRBJ2-7, is DSGVTQTPKHLITATGQRVTLRCSPRSGDLSVYWYQQSLDQGLQFLIQYYNGEERAKGNILERFSAQQFPDLHSELNLSSLELGDSALYFCASSVGPAGSYEQYFGPGTRLTVT.

V usage is TRBV19 and J usage is TRBJ1-6; 8 positions match TRBD1. J lost 7 bases, V lost 5 bases, and 10 bases had no gene match. The CDR3 covers 16 residues. The V gene's germline CDR1 is LNHDA and CDR2 SQIVND (reference sequence). Here the CDR3 reads CASSDTGGRLNSPLHF. CDR3 coding DNA: TGTGCCAGTAGTGACACAGGGGGTAGGCTGAATTCACCCCTCCACTTT.

V gene TRBV7-3 combines with J gene TRBJ2-3, with TRBD2 identical over 8 bases. Germline lookup yields CDR1 SGHTA and CDR2 FQGTGA. The CDR3 sequence is 17 residues long. V shed 5 bases and J 1 base; nucleotides not matched to a gene: 11. This CDR3 reads CASSPRGGSGGTDTQYF. The CDR3 nucleotides are TGTGCCAGCAGCCCTCGAGGAGGTAGCGGGGGCACAGATACGCAGTATTTT.

This clone was seen once. The rearrangement links TRBV9 to TRBJ2-6, with TRBD1 identical over 7 bases. The CDR3 covers 18 residues. Germline-derived CDR1 and CDR2 are SGDLS and YYNGEE. Trimming removed 0 bases from V and 1 base from J; junction bases left unmatched: 7. CDR3 residues: CASSVGQGVGSGANVLTF. Here the CDR3 DNA reads TGTGCCAGCAGCGTAGGTCAGGGGGTGGGGTCTGGGGCCAACGTCCTGACTTTC. The whole variable domain, filled in from reference TRBV9 and TRBJ2-6, reads DSGVTQTPKHLITATGQRVTLRCSPRSGDLSVYWYQQSLDQGLQFLIQYYNGEERAKGNILERFSAQQFPDLHSELNLSSLELGDSALYFCASSVGQGVGSGANVLTFGAGSRLTVL.

The rearrangement links TRBV6-5 to TRBJ1-1; weak D call: TRBD1 (5 bases). The germline V and J ends were trimmed by 6 bases and 3 bases, with 11 bases remaining between them. The CDR3 totals 13 residues. From germline, CDR1 is MNHEY and CDR2 SVGAGI. CDR3 sequence: CASSLRVHTEAFF. As DNA, the CDR3 is TGTGCCAGCAGCCTCAGGGTACACACTGAAGCTTTCTTT.

The chain links TRBV5-1 to TRBJ1-4, with TRBD1 matching over 8 bases. Per the germline V gene, CDR1 is SGHRS and CDR2 is YFSETQ. With 4 bases clipped from V and 6 bases from J, the junction kept 8 bases outside the gene matches. CDR3 length: 15 amino acids. The CDR3 coding sequence is TGCGCCAGCAGCGGACGACAGGGGTCGGATGAAAAACTGTTTTTT. It translates to CASSGRQGSDEKLFF.

The rearrangement joins TRBV6-5 to TRBJ2-3, with 7 bases fitting TRBD1. The V segment lost 2 bases and the J segment 2 bases; nucleotides outside the gene matches: 1. This CDR3 comprises 14 residues. The germline CDR1 and CDR2 sequences are MNHEY and SVGAGI. The CDR3 loop reads CASSYGTDTDTQYF. The CDR3 DNA follows: TGTGCCAGCAGTTACGGGACAGACACAGATACGCAGTATTTT.

The chain joins TRBV29-1 to TRBJ1-1; 7 bases align to TRBD1. V shed 8 bases, J shed 4 bases, and the junction held 16 bases outside the gene matches. The CDR3 loop spans 15 amino acids. Per the germline V gene, CDR1 is SQVTM and CDR2 is ANQGSEA. CDR3 in amino acids: CSSYSPTGDGTEAFF. CDR3 coding DNA: TGCAGCAGCTATTCTCCTACAGGGGACGGCACTGAAGCTTTCTTT.

The chain links TRBV27 to TRBJ2-7; 8 bases line up with TRBD1. CDR3 size: 14 residues. Germline V gene lookup returns CDR1 MNHEY and CDR2 SMNVEV (reference sequence). The V gene end was trimmed by 7 bases and the J gene end by 3 bases; junction bases not matched to a gene: 8. In DNA, the CDR3 is TGTGCCAGCACAGGACAGGGTGGATTCTACGAGCAGTACTTC. Residues: CASTGQGGFYEQYF.

The V gene is TRBV5-1, the J gene TRBJ1-4; D call uncertain. Germline CDR1 SGHRS, CDR2 YFSETQ. With 3 bases removed from V and 4 bases from J, the gap between germline ends came to 7 bases. The CDR3 consists of 13 residues. The chain's CDR3 is CASSSDFNEKLFF. The CDR3 DNA is TGCGCCAGCAGCTCGGACTTTAATGAAAAACTGTTTTTT.

The chain carries TRBV6-5 and TRBJ2-1; TRBD1 aligns across 9 bases. This CDR3 comprises 15 residues. The germline CDR1 and CDR2 sequences are MNHEY and SVGAGI. J was trimmed by 6 bases and V by 4 bases; bases with no gene match: 7. The CDR3 region has the DNA TGTGCCAGCAGTTTTCGGGACAGGGCCCCCAATGAGCAGTTCTTC. Encoded protein: CASSFRDRAPNEQFF.

This clone was picked up one time. V gene TRBV19 combines with J gene TRBJ1-5, with D maybe TRBD1 (5 bases). Germline V gene lookup returns CDR1 LNHDA and CDR2 SQIVND (reference sequence). V was shortened by 4 bases and J by 0 bases, with 10 bases between the two germline ends. This CDR3 has 15 residues. CDR3 in amino acids: CASSKGQNSNQPQHF. The CDR3 DNA sequence: TGTGCCAGTAGTAAGGGGCAGAATAGCAATCAGCCCCAGCATTTT.

There are a few counts of this clone. The chain uses TRBV9 and TRBJ2-7; no definite D call. This CDR3 is built from 13 residues. Trimming left V 4 bases short and J 4 bases short, with 12 bases between. Germline loops: CDR1 SGDLS, CDR2 YYNGEE. This CDR3 is CASSPPASYEQYF. Here the CDR3 DNA reads TGTGCCAGCAGCCCCCCCGCCTCTTACGAGCAGTACTTC.

The chain uses TRBV19 and TRBJ2-7, with D uncertain. Per germline, CDR1 LNHDA and CDR2 SQIVND (reference sequence). The CDR3 loop spans 11 amino acids. Trimming took 3 bases from V and 5 from J, leaving 5 bases between them. Here the CDR3 DNA reads TGTGCCAGTAGTATTGCGGACGAGCAGTACTTC. Translating gives CASSIADEQYF.

The chain joins TRBV6-6 to TRBJ2-3; D is uncertain. Trimming stripped 4 bases from V and 2 bases from J, with 10 bases between. The CDR3 extends over 14 amino acids. Germline CDR1 and CDR2: MNHNY and SVGAGI (reference sequence). The CDR3 nucleotides are TGTGCCAGCAGTTGGAGACCGCTCACAGATACGCAGTATTTT. Protein sequence: CASSWRPLTDTQYF.

The chain links TRBV28 to TRBJ1-1; TRBD1 matches at 7 bases. CDR3 length: 16 amino acids. Germline lookup yields CDR1 MDHEN and CDR2 SYDVKM. V gave up 6 bases and J gave up 3 bases; unmatched junction bases: 13. The CDR3 here is CASRAPGQRSYTEAFF. The DNA for the CDR3 is TGTGCCAGCAGAGCTCCGGGACAGCGGAGTTACACTGAAGCTTTCTTT.

The chain employs TRBV25-1 and TRBJ2-3; perhaps TRBD1 as D (5 bases). V was clipped by 4 bases and J by 8 bases, with 13 bases between them. The germline CDR1 and CDR2 sequences are MGHDK and SYGVNS. The CDR3 is 13 amino acids. CDR3 coding DNA: TGTGCCAGCAGTGGATACCAGGGTGGTACGCAGTATTTT. It is translated as CASSGYQGGTQYF.

This clone was detected once. This sequence joins TRBV5-4 and TRBJ1-4; 7 bases are shared with TRBD1. Per germline, CDR1 SGHNT and CDR2 YYREEE (reference sequence). Trimming cost V 4 bases and J 2 bases; bases outside gene matches: 8. The CDR3 totals 16 residues. The CDR3 coding sequence is TGTGCCAGCAGCCCCTACAGGGGATCGACTAATGAAAAACTGTTTTTT. Translated: CASSPYRGSTNEKLFF.

The genes are TRBV29-1 and TRBJ2-7; D gene uncertain. CDR3 length equals 13 residues. V was cut by 3 bases and J by 0 bases, with 9 bases left in between. In germline, CDR1 is SQVTM, CDR2 ANQGSEA. The CDR3 nucleotides read TGCAGCGTTGATAGGCCAGACTCCTACGAGCAGTACTTC. This sequence encodes CSVDRPDSYEQYF.

The CDR3 DNA reads TGTGCCAGCAGCGCCGGACGAGGGGCTGGGGCCAACGTCCTGACTTTC. Its translation: CASSAGRGAGANVLTF. The chain is built from TRBV9 and TRBJ2-6; TRBD1 or TRBD2 may be the D gene (5 bases each). Germline CDR1 is SGDLS and CDR2 is YYNGEE. V dropped 3 bases and J dropped 2 bases, with 12 bases sitting between them. The CDR3 runs to 16 residues.

The genes are TRBV27 and TRBJ2-7; 13 nucleotides align to TRBD2. Germline loops: CDR1 MNHEY, CDR2 SMNVEV (reference sequence). Trimming at V came to 5 bases and at J to 1 base, leaving 11 bases not matched to a gene. There are 18 residues in the CDR3. CDR3 in DNA: TGTGCCAGCAGTCCCCATCTCGGACTAGCGGGAGAGTCCTACGAGCAGTACTTC. Translating gives CASSPHLGLAGESYEQYF.

The gene calls are TRBV2 and TRBJ1-2; no firm D call. The V and J ends lost 4 bases and 6 bases respectively, with 6 bases between them. Germline lookup yields CDR1 SNHLY and CDR2 FYNNEI. The CDR3 spans 11 residues. CDR3 nucleotides: TGTGCCAGCAGTGGCGGTGATGGCTACACCTTC. It translates to CASSGGDGYTF.

The chain has TRBV11-1 and TRBJ1-1; 10 bases are shared with TRBD1. Germline V gene sequence: CDR1 SGHAT, CDR2 FQDESV (reference sequence). The CDR3 has 16 amino acids. The V and J ends lost 3 bases and 4 bases, in that order; junction bases with no gene match: 8. CDR3 sequence: CASSLTGGRVSTEAFF. CDR3 DNA: TGTGCCAGCAGCTTGACAGGGGGCAGAGTGAGCACTGAAGCTTTCTTT.